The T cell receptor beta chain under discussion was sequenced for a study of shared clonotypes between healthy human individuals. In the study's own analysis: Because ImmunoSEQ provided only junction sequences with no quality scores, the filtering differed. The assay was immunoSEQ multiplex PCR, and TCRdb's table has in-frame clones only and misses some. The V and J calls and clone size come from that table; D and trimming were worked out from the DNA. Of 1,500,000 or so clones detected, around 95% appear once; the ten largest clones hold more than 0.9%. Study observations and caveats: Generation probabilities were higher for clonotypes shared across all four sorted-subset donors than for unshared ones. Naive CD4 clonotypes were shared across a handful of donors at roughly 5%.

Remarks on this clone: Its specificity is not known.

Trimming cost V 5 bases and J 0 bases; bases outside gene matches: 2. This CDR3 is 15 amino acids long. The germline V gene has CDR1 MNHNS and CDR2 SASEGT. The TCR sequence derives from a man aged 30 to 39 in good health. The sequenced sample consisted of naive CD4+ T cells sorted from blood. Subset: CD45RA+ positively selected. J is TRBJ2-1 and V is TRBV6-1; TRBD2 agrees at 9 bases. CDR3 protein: CASSFSGSSYNEQFF. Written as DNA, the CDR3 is TGTGCCAGCAGTTTTAGCGGGAGCTCCTACAATGAGCAGTTCTTC.